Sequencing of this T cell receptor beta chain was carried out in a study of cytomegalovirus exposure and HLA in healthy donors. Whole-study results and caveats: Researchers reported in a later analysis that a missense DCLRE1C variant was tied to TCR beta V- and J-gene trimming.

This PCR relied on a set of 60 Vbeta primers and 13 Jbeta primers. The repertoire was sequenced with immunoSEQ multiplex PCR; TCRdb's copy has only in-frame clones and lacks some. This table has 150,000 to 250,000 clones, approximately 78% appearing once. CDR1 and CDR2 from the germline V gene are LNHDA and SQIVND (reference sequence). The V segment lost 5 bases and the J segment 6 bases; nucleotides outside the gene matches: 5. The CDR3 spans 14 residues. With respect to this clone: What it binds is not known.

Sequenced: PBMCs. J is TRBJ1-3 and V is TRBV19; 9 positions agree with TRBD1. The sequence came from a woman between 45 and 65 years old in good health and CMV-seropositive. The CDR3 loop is CASSLTGGENTIYF. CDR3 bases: TGTGCCAGTAGTTTAACAGGGGGCGAAAACACCATATATTTT.